Described below is a single T cell receptor (beta chain) sequence and its context. The target antigen is unknown. Germline V lookup: CDR1 MNHNS, CDR2 SASEGT. The CDR3 length is 15 residues. V gave up 0 bases and J gave up 6 bases; unmatched junction bases: 3. This sample is part of a study of beta chain features in type 1 diabetes. Study information: Regarding age, gender and cell yields, patients proved similar to healthy donors.

Findings and caveats of the study: Patients showed naive, central memory and Treg TCRB repertoires that appeared more similar than those of healthy donors. Diminished insertions and augmented deletions at VDJ junctions characterized type 1 diabetes patients. For cells with high TCR expression, cDNA sequencing could yield over-representation. There was a moderate but significant shortening of TCRB CDR3s in all four CD4+ subsets of Type 1 diabetes patients.

As every portion of the isolated RNA was reverse transcribed, the sequencing read expressed TCRB transcripts. The protocol was immunoSEQ multiplex PCR, while the TCRdb copy is restricted to in-frame clones and leaves out a portion. The sample carries about 130,000 clones, approximately 10% recorded once. Sequencing was performed on central memory CD4+ T cells from blood. This receptor was taken from a young man with type 1 diabetes. The chain uses TRBV6-1 and TRBJ1-4; 8 bases map to TRBD1. Written as DNA, the CDR3 is TGTGCCAGCAGTGAAGCTCAGGACAGGGATGAAAAACTGTTTTTT. Translating it yields CASSEAQDRDEKLFF.